The 29 T cell receptor beta chains below come from one sample, sequenced in a study of beta chain features in type 1 diabetes. Study results and limitations: Moderately but significantly shorter TCRB CDR3s were found in Type 1 diabetes patients in all four CD4+ subsets.

These TCRs are of unknown antigen specificity. Reverse transcription of all isolated RNA meant that expressed TCRB transcripts were sequenced. Assay used: immunoSEQ multiplex PCR; TCRdb lists only in-frame clones, some missing. The sample holds 500,000 to 800,000 clones, about an eighth seen once. Sequenced material: naive CD4+ T cells from blood. The source of these receptors is a man aged 30 to 39 with type 1 diabetes.

This chain connects TRBV5-6 to TRBJ1-1; D might be TRBD1 (5 bases). The germline CDR1 and CDR2 sequences are SGHDT and YYEEEE. CDR3 size: 16 residues. V was shortened by 3 bases and J by 0 bases, with 15 bases between the two germline ends. The DNA for the CDR3 is TGTGCCAGCAGCTGGTTTGGGCAGGGCCTGAACACTGAAGCTTTCTTT. It yields the protein CASSWFGQGLNTEAFF.

This clone was counted only a few times. This chain uses TRBV7-2 with TRBJ1-5, with 7 bases identical to TRBD1. Germline values: CDR1 SGHTA, CDR2 FQGNSA. The CDR3 is made up of 16 amino acids. V trimming: 5 bases; J trimming: 5 bases; junction bases outside the gene matches: 12. CDR3 loop: CASSLYTGARHQPQHF. The CDR3 coding sequence is TGTGCCAGCAGCCTCTACACAGGGGCCCGTCATCAGCCCCAGCATTTT.

This clone was picked up a small number of times. The gene calls are TRBV2 and TRBJ2-7; TRBD1 is a possible D gene (6 bases). Between the trimmed V and J ends, which lost 5 bases and 0 bases, there was a span of 17 bases. The CDR3 has 16 residues. The V gene's germline CDR1 is SNHLY and CDR2 FYNNEI. CDR3 amino acids: CASSSWRGQISYEQYF. CDR3 coding DNA: TGTGCCAGCAGTAGCTGGCGTGGACAGATCTCCTACGAGCAGTACTTC. The full variable domain, its missing parts supplied by reference TRBV2 and TRBJ2-7, is EPEVTQTPSHQVTQMGQEVILRCVPISNHLYFYWYRQILGQKVEFLVSFYNNEISEKSEIFDDQFSVERPDGSNFTLKIRSTKLEDSAMYFCASSSWRGQISYEQYFGPGTRLTVT.

The chain joins TRBV7-3 to TRBJ2-1, with D maybe TRBD2 (6 bases). The V gene lost 0 bases and the J gene lost 0 bases, with 12 bases spanning the gap. This CDR3 has 17 amino acids. In germline, CDR1 is SGHTA, CDR2 FQGTGA. The CDR3 region is CASSLTGLAHSYNEQFF. CDR3 bases: TGTGCCAGCAGCTTAACGGGGCTAGCGCACTCCTACAATGAGCAGTTCTTC.

The chain is built from TRBV14 and TRBJ2-1, with no clear D. V was cut by 5 bases and J by 1 base, with 12 bases left in between. The CDR3 is 15 amino acids. Germline CDR1 is SGHDN and CDR2 is FVKESK. The CDR3 protein is CASSSIDFSYNEQFF. The CDR3 nucleotides are TGTGCCAGCAGCTCAATTGACTTTTCCTACAATGAGCAGTTCTTC.

This clone has only a few counts. The chain combines TRBV5-1 with TRBJ1-1; a weak D match, TRBD1 (5 bases). V shed 1 base and J shed 5 bases, with 12 bases lying between them. Per the germline V gene, CDR1 is SGHRS and CDR2 is YFSETQ. The CDR3 has 14 residues. CDR3 in amino acids: CASSLQGVETEAFF. The CDR3 DNA is TGCGCCAGCAGCTTGCAAGGGGTCGAGACTGAAGCTTTCTTT.

A few counts support this clone. V and J are TRBV2 and TRBJ2-2; tentative D call: TRBD1 (6 bases). The length of the CDR3 is 15 residues. Trimming took 2 bases from V and 3 from J, leaving 10 bases between them. Germline V gene data show CDR1 as SNHLY and CDR2 as FYNNEI. The CDR3 nucleotides are TGTGCCAGCAGTGAACGAACAGGGTACACCGGGGAGCTGTTTTTT. It translates to CASSERTGYTGELFF.

J is TRBJ2-1 and V is TRBV11-2; D ambiguous. Germline values: CDR1 SGHAT, CDR2 FQNNGV. The CDR3 length is 12 residues. V was pared by 6 bases and J by 5 bases, with 8 bases between. This CDR3 reads CASSRAHNEQFF. In DNA, the CDR3 is TGTGCCAGCAGTCGGGCCCACAATGAGCAGTTCTTC.

This rearrangement joins TRBV10-3 to TRBJ2-7; D remains unclear. CDR3 length: 14 amino acids. V was cut by 5 bases and J by 5 bases, with 16 bases left in between. Germline CDR1 ENHRY, CDR2 SYGVKD. CDR3 bases: TGTGCCATCAGTTCTCCCTGGGCGGAAAACGAGCAGTACTTC. This codes for CAISSPWAENEQYF.

This clone has just a few counts. This chain joins TRBV18 and TRBJ2-7; 7 bases map to TRBD1. The CDR3 runs to 14 residues. V shed 0 bases, J shed 5 bases, and the junction held 4 bases outside the gene matches. CDR1 and CDR2 (germline): KGHSH, LQKENI. The CDR3 loop reads CASSPPGQADEQYF. As DNA, the CDR3 is TGTGCCAGCTCACCACCAGGACAGGCCGACGAGCAGTACTTC.

This chain connects TRBV7-2 to TRBJ1-5; D is ambiguous. CDR1 and CDR2 (germline): SGHTA, FQGNSA. CDR3 size: 14 residues. Between the trimmed V and J ends, which lost 1 base and 2 bases, there was a span of 6 bases. The CDR3 nucleotides are TGTGCCAGCAGCTTAGACCAGGGCAATCAGCCCCAGCATTTT. Translation: CASSLDQGNQPQHF.

This sequence joins TRBV5-1 and TRBJ2-5; tentative D call: TRBD1 (5 bases). The V end was cut by 4 bases, the J end by 3 bases, with 19 bases between. The CDR3 runs 16 residues. The germline CDR1 and CDR2 sequences are SGHRS and YFSETQ. The CDR3 sequence: CASSPARGPREETQYF. Here the CDR3 DNA reads TGCGCCAGCAGCCCAGCTAGGGGTCCACGGGAAGAGACCCAGTACTTC.

V gene TRBV7-2 combines with J gene TRBJ2-1; 7 bases line up with TRBD1. The V segment lost 5 bases and the J segment 7 bases; nucleotides outside the gene matches: 8. This CDR3 contains 14 residues. CDR1 and CDR2 from the germline V gene are SGHTA and FQGNSA. CDR3 nucleotide sequence: TGTGCCAGCAGCATACTACAGGGGCGGAATGAGCAGTTCTTC. Its protein is CASSILQGRNEQFF.

This clone was picked up a small number of times. The chain uses TRBV28 and TRBJ1-5; D gene unclear. The ends were cut back, 7 bases at V and 5 bases at J, with 12 bases in the middle. Germline CDR1 MDHEN, CDR2 SYDVKM. This CDR3 is 13 amino acids long. CDR3 sequence reads: CASNHRADQPQHF. DNA of the CDR3: TGTGCCAGCAACCATAGGGCGGATCAGCCCCAGCATTTT.

The chain combines TRBV6-5 with TRBJ1-1; 8 bases fit TRBD1. This CDR3 is 15 amino acids long. Germline V gene data show CDR1 as MNHEY and CDR2 as SVGAGI. Trimming removed 5 bases from V and 3 bases from J; junction bases left unmatched: 8. The CDR3 is CASSVRGLSDTEAFF. The CDR3 DNA sequence: TGTGCCAGCAGTGTCAGGGGGCTTTCGGACACTGAAGCTTTCTTT.

The table lists this clone with a few counts. The chain combines TRBV7-2 with TRBJ2-5; TRBD1 or TRBD2 may be the D gene (7 bases each). CDR3 size: 16 residues. Germline assignment: CDR1 SGHTA and CDR2 FQGNSA. V shed 0 bases and J shed 0 bases, with 11 bases lying between them. CDR3 bases: TGTGCCAGCAGCTTAGCCAGGGGGGGAGACCAAGAGACCCAGTACTTC. This translates into CASSLARGGDQETQYF.

This clone has just a few counts. This chain uses TRBV19 with TRBJ1-2; perhaps TRBD1 as D (6 bases). Deletions cut 4 bases from V and 4 bases from J, with 19 bases between. The length of the CDR3 is 16 residues. Germline V gene lookup returns CDR1 LNHDA and CDR2 SQIVND (reference sequence). The CDR3 DNA sequence: TGTGCCAGTAGTACCTCCCCGGTGTCAGGGGCCTATGGCTACACCTTC. This sequence encodes CASSTSPVSGAYGYTF.

In this sample, this clone turned up a few times. The same CDR3 also results from other DNA sequences found in this sample. This chain connects TRBV7-9 to TRBJ1-6; D call uncertain. Germline values: CDR1 SEHNR, CDR2 FQNEAQ (reference sequence). The CDR3 totals 13 residues. V was clipped by 1 base and J by 11 bases, with 9 bases between them. This CDR3 reads CASSLGTGPPLHF. The CDR3 region has the DNA TGTGCCAGCAGCTTAGGCACGGGCCCACCCCTCCACTTT.

V and J are TRBV10-3 and TRBJ1-2, with D perhaps TRBD1 (5 bases). Per the germline V gene, CDR1 is ENHRY and CDR2 is SYGVKD. Trimming removed 8 bases at V and 4 bases at J, with 23 bases between. The CDR3 has 16 amino acids. CDR3 bases: TGTGCCATCCAGTCCACCGGGACTTTAGGGCCCTATGGCTACACCTTC. Translation: CAIQSTGTLGPYGYTF.

The table lists this clone with a few counts. The chain has TRBV7-9 and TRBJ2-6, with a possible D match to TRBD2 (5 bases). The V end lost 5 bases, the J end lost 2 bases, and 13 bases lay between the germline ends. This CDR3 has 16 amino acids. The germline V gene has CDR1 SEHNR and CDR2 FQNEAQ (reference sequence). CDR3 in amino acids: CASSREWSPGANVLTF. CDR3 DNA: TGTGCCAGCAGCCGGGAATGGAGCCCTGGGGCCAACGTCCTGACTTTC.

Only a few counts were recorded for this clone. The chain combines TRBV9 with TRBJ1-2; no clear D gene. Germline V gene data show CDR1 as SGDLS and CDR2 as YYNGEE. This CDR3 is built from 13 residues. V was cut by 1 base and J by 7 bases, with 11 bases left in between. CDR3 DNA sequence: TGTGCCAGCAGCGTAAGCAGTCAGGCTGGCTACACCTTC. Amino acids: CASSVSSQAGYTF.

This clone showed up just a few times. The chain has TRBV19 and TRBJ2-2; D not certain. The CDR3 runs to 14 residues. V was shortened by 8 bases and J by 6 bases, with 16 bases between the two germline ends. The V gene's germline CDR1 is LNHDA and CDR2 SQIVND (reference sequence). CDR3 nucleotide sequence: TGTGCCAGTCGATTATTAGTGTCTGCCGGGGAGCTGTTTTTT. Encoded protein: CASRLLVSAGELFF.

This clone was seen more than once but under ten times. Written as DNA, the CDR3 is TGCAGCGCTCTCGGACAGGGGAGCGGCGAGACCCAGTACTTC. It yields the protein CSALGQGSGETQYF. This rearrangement joins TRBV29-1 to TRBJ2-5; 9 bases agree with TRBD1. After removal of 7 bases from V and 5 bases from J, the junction contained 11 bases not matched to a gene. Germline values: CDR1 SQVTM, CDR2 ANQGSEA. The CDR3 spans 14 residues.

This clone was found a few times. The V gene is TRBV28, the J gene TRBJ2-7; D perhaps matches TRBD2 (6 bases). Trimming removed 8 bases from V and 0 bases from J, with 8 bases in between. The germline gives CDR1 MDHEN, CDR2 SYDVKM. The CDR3 sequence is 12 residues long. For the CDR3, the DNA is TGTGCCAGCGGGGAGGACTCCTACGAGCAGTACTTC. Translating gives CASGEDSYEQYF.

This clone appeared a few times. The V gene is TRBV7-9, the J gene TRBJ2-5, with D perhaps matching TRBD1 (6 bases). This CDR3 spans 15 amino acids. Trimming took off 3 bases at V and 1 base at J, with 12 bases between the two ends. CDR1 and CDR2 (germline): SEHNR, FQNEAQ (reference sequence). CDR3 in amino acids: CASSLSRGFQETQYF. CDR3 nucleotides: TGTGCCAGCAGCTTGTCTAGGGGGTTCCAAGAGACCCAGTACTTC.

This clone was counted between two and nine times. The V and J genes are TRBV11-2 and TRBJ2-5, with D hard to call. CDR1 SGHAT and CDR2 FQNNGV come from the germline V gene. The CDR3 extends over 13 amino acids. The ends were cut back, 6 bases at V and 5 bases at J, with 13 bases in the middle. CDR3 amino acids: CASSMPPGETQYF. In DNA form, the CDR3 reads TGTGCCAGCAGTATGCCCCCCGGGGAGACCCAGTACTTC.

The chain joins TRBV28 to TRBJ1-2, with 7 bases matching TRBD1. The V gene's germline CDR1 is MDHEN and CDR2 SYDVKM. The V and J ends lost 5 bases and 7 bases, in that order; junction bases with no gene match: 13. The CDR3 extends over 15 amino acids. CDR3 DNA: TGTGCCAGCAGTCCCCGGACAGGCAACGTATTTGGCTACACCTTC. Translating it yields CASSPRTGNVFGYTF.

This CDR3 is CASSGSAHATNEKLFF. The DNA of the CDR3 is TGTGCCAGCAGCGGAAGTGCCCATGCAACTAATGAAAAACTGTTTTTT. The chain recombines TRBV7-9 with TRBJ1-4, with D unresolved. CDR1 and CDR2 (germline): SEHNR, FQNEAQ (reference sequence). V lost 5 bases, J lost 0 bases, and 13 bases lay in between. This CDR3 is 16 amino acids long.

The V gene is TRBV30, the J gene TRBJ1-6; TRBD1 is a possible D gene (6 bases). Looked up from germline, CDR1 is GTSNPN and CDR2 is SVGIG (reference sequence). The CDR3 is made up of 17 amino acids. Trimming removed 0 bases from V and 0 bases from J, with 12 bases in between. As DNA, the CDR3 is TGTGCCTGGAGTGTTACAGGGCCGAGCTCCTATAATTCACCCCTCCACTTT. This encodes CAWSVTGPSSYNSPLHF.